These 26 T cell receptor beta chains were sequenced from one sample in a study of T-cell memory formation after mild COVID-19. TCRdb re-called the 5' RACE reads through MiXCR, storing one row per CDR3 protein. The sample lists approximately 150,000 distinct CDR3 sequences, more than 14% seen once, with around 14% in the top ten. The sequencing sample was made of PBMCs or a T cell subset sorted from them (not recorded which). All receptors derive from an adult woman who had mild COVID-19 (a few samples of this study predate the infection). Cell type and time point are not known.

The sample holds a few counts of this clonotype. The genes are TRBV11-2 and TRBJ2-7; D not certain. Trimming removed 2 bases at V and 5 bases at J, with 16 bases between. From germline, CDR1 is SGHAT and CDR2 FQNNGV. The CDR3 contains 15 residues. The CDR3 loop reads CASSLRRLRDHEQYF. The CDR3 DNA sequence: TGTGCCAGCAGCTTAAGAAGGCTTAGAGACCACGAGCAGTACTTC. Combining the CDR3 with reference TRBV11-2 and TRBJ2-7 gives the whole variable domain EAGVAQSPRYKIIEKRQSVAFWCNPISGHATLYWYQQILGQGPKLLIQFQNNGVVDDSQLPKDRFSAERLKGVDSTLKIQPAKLEDSAVYLCASSLRRLRDHEQYFGPGTRLTVT.

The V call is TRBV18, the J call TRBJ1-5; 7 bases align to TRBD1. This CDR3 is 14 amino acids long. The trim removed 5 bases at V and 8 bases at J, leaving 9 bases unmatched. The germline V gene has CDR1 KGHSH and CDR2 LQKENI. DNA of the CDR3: TGTGCCAGCTCATCAGGGACAGCTCCAGAGCCCCAGCATTTT. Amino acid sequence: CASSSGTAPEPQHF.

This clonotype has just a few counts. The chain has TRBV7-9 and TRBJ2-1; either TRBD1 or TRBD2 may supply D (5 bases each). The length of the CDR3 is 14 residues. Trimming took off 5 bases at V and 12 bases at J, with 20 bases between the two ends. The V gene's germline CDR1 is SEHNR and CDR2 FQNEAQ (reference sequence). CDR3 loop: CASSQSSGRHTQFF. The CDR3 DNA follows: TGTGCCAGCAGCCAGTCGTCGGGGCGGCACACGCAGTTCTTC.

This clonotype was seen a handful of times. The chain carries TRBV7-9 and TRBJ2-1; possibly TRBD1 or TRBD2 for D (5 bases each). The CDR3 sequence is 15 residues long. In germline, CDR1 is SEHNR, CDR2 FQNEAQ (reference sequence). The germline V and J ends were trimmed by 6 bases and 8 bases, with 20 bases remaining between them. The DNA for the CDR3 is TGTGCCAGCAGTGAACGACGGGGCCCTTGGGATGAGCAGTTCTTC. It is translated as CASSERRGPWDEQFF.

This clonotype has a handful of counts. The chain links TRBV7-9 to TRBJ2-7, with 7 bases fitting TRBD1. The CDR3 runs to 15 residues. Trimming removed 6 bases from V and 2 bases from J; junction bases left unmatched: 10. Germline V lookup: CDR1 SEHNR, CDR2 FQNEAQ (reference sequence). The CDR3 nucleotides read TGTGCCAGCAGTTCCTTGGGGACAGCGACCTACGAGCAGTACTTC. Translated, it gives CASSSLGTATYEQYF. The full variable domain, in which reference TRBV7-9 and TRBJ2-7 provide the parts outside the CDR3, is DTGVSQNPRHKITKRGQNVTFRCDPISEHNRLYWYRQTLGQGPEFLTYFQNEAQLEKSRLLSDRFSAERPKGSFSTLEIQRTEQGDSAMYLCASSSLGTATYEQYFGPGTRLTVT.

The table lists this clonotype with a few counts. CDR3 sequence (DNA): TGTGCCAGCAGCTCCAGGGACAGCGGCTCTAGCACAGATACGCAGTATTTT. It specifies CASSSRDSGSSTDTQYF. V is TRBV7-2 and J is TRBJ2-3; 7 nucleotides line up with TRBD1. The germline CDR1 and CDR2 sequences are SGHTA and FQGNSA. The CDR3 covers 17 residues. Germline trimming cut 4 bases from V and 0 bases from J; bases unmatched to any gene: 10.

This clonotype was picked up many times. The CDR3 coding sequence is TGTGCCAGCAGCAATAATAGGGGCTACAATGAGCAGTTCTTC. It translates to CASSNNRGYNEQFF. J is TRBJ2-1 and V is TRBV9, with a possible D match to TRBD1 (5 bases). CDR3 size: 14 residues. The V end lost 4 bases, the J end lost 3 bases, and 11 bases lay between the germline ends. The germline V gene has CDR1 SGDLS and CDR2 YYNGEE.

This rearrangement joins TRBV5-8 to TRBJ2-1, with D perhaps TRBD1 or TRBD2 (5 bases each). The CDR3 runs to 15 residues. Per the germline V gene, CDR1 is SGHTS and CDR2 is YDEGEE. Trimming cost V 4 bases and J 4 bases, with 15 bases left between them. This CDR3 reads CASSLVLGEYNEQFF. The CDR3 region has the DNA TGTGCCAGCAGCCTGGTACTAGGGGAATACAATGAGCAGTTCTTC.

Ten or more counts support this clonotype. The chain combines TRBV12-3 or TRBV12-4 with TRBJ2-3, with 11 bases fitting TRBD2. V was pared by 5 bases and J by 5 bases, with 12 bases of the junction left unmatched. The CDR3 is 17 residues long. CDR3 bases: TGTGCCAGCAGTGAGCTTAGACTAGCGGGAAGCGTAGATACGCAGTATTTT. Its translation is CASSELRLAGSVDTQYF.

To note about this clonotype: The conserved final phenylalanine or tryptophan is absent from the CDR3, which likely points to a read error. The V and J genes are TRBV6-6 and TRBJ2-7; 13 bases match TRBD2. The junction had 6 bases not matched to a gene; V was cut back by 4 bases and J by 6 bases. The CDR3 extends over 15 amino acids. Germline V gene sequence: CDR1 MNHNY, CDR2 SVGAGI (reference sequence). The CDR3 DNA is TGTGCCAGCAGTTTGTCACTAGCGGGAGGGGTCGAGCAGTACTTA. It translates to CASSLSLAGGVEQYL.

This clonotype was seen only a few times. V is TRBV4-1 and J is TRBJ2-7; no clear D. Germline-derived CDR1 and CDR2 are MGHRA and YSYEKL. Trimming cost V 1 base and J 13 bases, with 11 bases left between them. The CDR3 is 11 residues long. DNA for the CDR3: TGCGCCAGCAGCCAAGCGGGCTTAGTTTACTTC. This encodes CASSQAGLVYF.

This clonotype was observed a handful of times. For the CDR3, the DNA is TGTGCCAGTAGTACGACGACAGGAGGAGGCACAGATACGCAGTATTTT. Its protein is CASSTTTGGGTDTQYF. The chain employs TRBV19 and TRBJ2-3; D is possibly TRBD1 (6 bases). Germline assignment: CDR1 LNHDA and CDR2 SQIVND (reference sequence). With 4 bases removed from V and 1 base from J, the gap between germline ends came to 15 bases. The CDR3 totals 16 residues.

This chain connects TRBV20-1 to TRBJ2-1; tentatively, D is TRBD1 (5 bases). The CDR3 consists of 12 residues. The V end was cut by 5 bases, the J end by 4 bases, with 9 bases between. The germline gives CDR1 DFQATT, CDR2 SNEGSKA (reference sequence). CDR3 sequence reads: CSAPKGYNEQFF. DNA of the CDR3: TGCAGTGCTCCGAAGGGGTACAATGAGCAGTTCTTC.

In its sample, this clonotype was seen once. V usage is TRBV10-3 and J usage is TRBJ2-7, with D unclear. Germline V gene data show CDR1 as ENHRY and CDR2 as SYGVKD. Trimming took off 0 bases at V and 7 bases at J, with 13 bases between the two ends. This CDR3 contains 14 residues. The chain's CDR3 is CAISESSLSREQYF. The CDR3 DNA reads TGTGCCATCAGTGAGTCGAGTCTCTCCAGGGAGCAGTACTTC.

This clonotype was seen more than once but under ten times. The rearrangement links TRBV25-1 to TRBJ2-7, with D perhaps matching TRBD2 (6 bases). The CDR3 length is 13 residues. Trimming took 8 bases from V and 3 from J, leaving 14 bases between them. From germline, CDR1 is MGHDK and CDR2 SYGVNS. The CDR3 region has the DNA TGTGCCAGCGCACGGGGGACGGTCTACGAGCAGTACTTC. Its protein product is CASARGTVYEQYF.

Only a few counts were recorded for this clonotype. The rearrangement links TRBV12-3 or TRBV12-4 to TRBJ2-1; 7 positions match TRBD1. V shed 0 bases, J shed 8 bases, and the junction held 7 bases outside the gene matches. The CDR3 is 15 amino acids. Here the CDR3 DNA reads TGTGCCAGCAGTTTAGCACTAGGACAGGTGTATGAGCAGTTCTTC. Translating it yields CASSLALGQVYEQFF.

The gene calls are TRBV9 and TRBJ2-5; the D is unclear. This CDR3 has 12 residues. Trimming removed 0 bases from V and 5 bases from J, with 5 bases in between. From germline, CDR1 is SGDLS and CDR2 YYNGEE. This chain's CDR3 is CASSVEGETQYF. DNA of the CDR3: TGTGCCAGCAGCGTAGAAGGGGAGACCCAGTACTTC.

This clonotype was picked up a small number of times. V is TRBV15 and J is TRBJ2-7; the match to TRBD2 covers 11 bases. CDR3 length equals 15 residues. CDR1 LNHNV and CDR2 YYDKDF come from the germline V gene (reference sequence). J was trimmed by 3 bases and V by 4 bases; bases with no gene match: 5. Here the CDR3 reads CATSKLAGVGYEQYF. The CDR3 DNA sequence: TGTGCCACCAGCAAACTAGCGGGAGTAGGCTACGAGCAGTACTTC.

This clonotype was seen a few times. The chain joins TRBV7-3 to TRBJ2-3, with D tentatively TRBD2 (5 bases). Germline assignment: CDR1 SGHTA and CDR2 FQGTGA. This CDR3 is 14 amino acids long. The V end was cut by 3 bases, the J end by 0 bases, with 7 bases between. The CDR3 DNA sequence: TGTGCCAGCAGCTTGACTATTAGCACAGATACGCAGTATTTT. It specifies CASSLTISTDTQYF.

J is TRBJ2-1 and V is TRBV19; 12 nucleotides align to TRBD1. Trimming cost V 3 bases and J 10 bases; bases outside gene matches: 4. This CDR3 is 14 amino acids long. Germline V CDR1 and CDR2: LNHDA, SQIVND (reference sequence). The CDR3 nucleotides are TGTGCCAGTAGTATGGGACAGGGGGCACGAGAGCAGTTCTTC. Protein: CASSMGQGAREQFF.

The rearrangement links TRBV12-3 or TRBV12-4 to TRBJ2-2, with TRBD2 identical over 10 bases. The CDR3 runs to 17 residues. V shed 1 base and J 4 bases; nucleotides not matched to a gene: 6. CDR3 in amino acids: CASSLDLASGSTGELFF. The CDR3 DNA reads TGTGCCAGCAGTTTAGATCTCGCTAGCGGGAGCACCGGGGAGCTGTTTTTT.

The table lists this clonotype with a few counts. The DNA of the CDR3 is TGTGCCAGCAGTTTTCATACAGGGGGCAATCAGCCCCAGCATTTT. Protein: CASSFHTGGNQPQHF. V and J are TRBV12-3 or TRBV12-4 and TRBJ1-5; the match to TRBD1 covers 7 bases. This CDR3 spans 15 amino acids. V lost 3 bases, J lost 2 bases, and 4 bases stayed unmatched.

CDR3 sequence: CASISLFDREGVAKNIQYF. DNA for the CDR3: TGTGCCAGCATTAGCCTTTTCGACAGGGAGGGAGTAGCCAAAAACATTCAGTACTTC. V is TRBV21-1 and J is TRBJ2-4; whether TRBD1, the table's D call, matches the DNA was not checked. TRBV21-1 is described as a pseudogene. The CDR3 sequence is 19 residues long.

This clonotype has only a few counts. In DNA form, the CDR3 reads TGTGCCAGCAGCTTAACGGGAGGGCGAATCACCGGGGAGCTGTTTTTT. Amino acid sequence: CASSLTGGRITGELFF. V gene TRBV7-8 combines with J gene TRBJ2-2, with TRBD2 matching over 8 bases. This CDR3 is 16 amino acids long. The trim removed 2 bases at V and 4 bases at J, leaving 6 bases unmatched. The germline gives CDR1 SGHVS, CDR2 FQNEAQ. Together with reference TRBV7-8 and TRBJ2-2, the CDR3 gives the full variable domain: GAGVSQSPRYKVAKRGQDVALRCDPISGHVSLFWYQQALGQGPEFLTYFQNEAQLDKSGLPSDRFFAERPEGSVSTLKIQRTQQEDSAVYLCASSLTGGRITGELFFGEGSRLTVL.

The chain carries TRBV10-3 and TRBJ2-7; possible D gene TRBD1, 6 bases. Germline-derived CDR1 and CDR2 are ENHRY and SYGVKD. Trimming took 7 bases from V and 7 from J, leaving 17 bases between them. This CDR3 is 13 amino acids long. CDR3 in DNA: TGTGCCATCACCCTCACAGGGCCCGGAGAGCAGTACTTC. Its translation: CAITLTGPGEQYF.

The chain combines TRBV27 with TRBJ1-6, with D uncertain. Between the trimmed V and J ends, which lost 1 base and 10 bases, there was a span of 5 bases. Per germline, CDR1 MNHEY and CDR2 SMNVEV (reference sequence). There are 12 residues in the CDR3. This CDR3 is CASSLYGSPLHF. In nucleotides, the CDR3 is TGTGCCAGCAGTTTATACGGGTCACCCCTCCACTTT.